A single sample is the source of the 14 T cell receptor beta chains below, sequenced in a study of shared clonotypes between healthy human individuals. CD8 cells regarded as naive lacked CD45RO, were positively chosen for CCR7, and omitted terminally differentiated effector memory CD45RA+ cells. Using immunoSEQ multiplex PCR, the repertoire was profiled, and TCRdb retains in-frame clones only, with some absent. The data contain around 2,000,000 clones, just under 95% of them singletons. The sequencing input was naive CD8+ T cells sorted from blood. The origin of the receptors is a man between 18 and 35 years old in good health.

This clone was seen once. This chain joins TRBV29-1 and TRBJ2-1; no clear D gene. Per germline, CDR1 SQVTM and CDR2 ANQGSEA. CDR3 length equals 12 residues. The CDR3, as DNA: TGCACCGTCGAGGTTAACTACAATGAGCAGTTCTTC. Translating it yields CTVEVNYNEQFF.

The gene calls are TRBV7-6 and TRBJ2-7; D may be TRBD1 (5 bases). The V end was cut by 5 bases, the J end by 2 bases, with 13 bases between. The CDR3 is 14 residues long. Germline CDR1 SGHVS, CDR2 FNYEAQ. The CDR3 sequence: CASSLKQAAYEQYF. Here the CDR3 DNA reads TGTGCCAGCAGCCTGAAACAGGCGGCCTACGAGCAGTACTTC.

V usage is TRBV5-4 and J usage is TRBJ2-1; D remains ambiguous. The CDR3 loop spans 13 amino acids. CDR1 is SGHNT, CDR2 YYREEE, per germline (reference sequence). Trimming removed 4 bases at V and 3 bases at J, with 8 bases between. In nucleotides, the CDR3 is TGTGCCAGCAGCCTTCGCTTCTACAATGAGCAGTTCTTC. Translating it yields CASSLRFYNEQFF. The whole variable domain, remainder taken from reference TRBV5-4 and TRBJ2-1, is ETGVTQSPTHLIKTRGQQVTLRCSSQSGHNTVSWYQQALGQGPQFIFQYYREEENGRGNFPPRFSGLQFPNYSSELNVNALELDDSALYLCASSLRFYNEQFFGPGTRLTVL.

The chain employs TRBV7-9 and TRBJ2-1; 10 bases line up with TRBD2. V was clipped by 3 bases and J by 6 bases; unmatched bases: 8. This CDR3 spans 16 amino acids. From germline, CDR1 is SEHNR and CDR2 FQNEAQ (reference sequence). CDR3 bases: TGTGCCAGCAGCTTGGGGGCCGGACTAGCGGTCAATGAGCAGTTCTTC. It yields the protein CASSLGAGLAVNEQFF.

The chain is built from TRBV5-4 and TRBJ1-1, with unresolved D. V gave up 7 bases and J gave up 2 bases, with 9 bases separating them. Germline-derived CDR1 and CDR2 are SGHNT and YYREEE (reference sequence). This CDR3 has 12 amino acids. CDR3 DNA sequence: TGTGCCAGCTTTCAGGACAACACTGAAGCTTTCTTT. It codes for CASFQDNTEAFF.

This clone was found once. The chain couples TRBV30 to TRBJ2-3; 10 bases agree with TRBD1. CDR1 is GTSNPN, CDR2 SVGIG, per germline (reference sequence). Unmatched junction bases numbered 4, after V lost 4 bases and J lost 3 bases. The CDR3 extends over 14 amino acids. The DNA for the CDR3 is TGTGCCTGGAATCCGGGACAGGGGACAGATACGCAGTATTTT. This codes for CAWNPGQGTDTQYF.

Only one count was recorded for this clone. The rearrangement uses TRBV6-5 and TRBJ2-5, with TRBD2 identical over 9 bases. Germline lookup yields CDR1 MNHEY and CDR2 SVGAGI. The V gene end was trimmed by 1 base and the J gene end by 1 base; junction bases not matched to a gene: 4. This CDR3 is built from 16 residues. CDR3 sequence (DNA): TGTGCCAGCAGTTACTTTCCTAGCGGGATCCAAGAGACCCAGTACTTC. Its protein product is CASSYFPSGIQETQYF.

This chain uses TRBV27 with TRBJ1-1, with D possibly being TRBD1 (6 bases). The CDR3 extends over 14 amino acids. The V end lost 5 bases, the J end lost 3 bases, and 13 bases lay between the germline ends. The germline CDR1 and CDR2 sequences are MNHEY and SMNVEV (reference sequence). The CDR3 reads CASSLAPGDTEAFF. DNA of the CDR3: TGTGCCAGCAGTCTCGCCCCAGGGGACACTGAAGCTTTCTTT.

This rearrangement joins TRBV27 to TRBJ2-1; 13 nucleotides align to TRBD2. Germline values: CDR1 MNHEY, CDR2 SMNVEV (reference sequence). Trimming took 5 bases from V and 5 from J; bases not matched to a gene: 3. This CDR3 has 15 amino acids. CDR3 bases: TGTGCCAGCAGTCTAGGGACTAGCGGGGACAATGAGCAGTTCTTC. This codes for CASSLGTSGDNEQFF.

The chain couples TRBV30 to TRBJ2-2; D is perhaps TRBD2 (6 bases). Germline V gives CDR1 GTSNPN, CDR2 SVGIG (reference sequence). With 0 bases removed from V and 6 bases from J, the gap between germline ends came to 17 bases. This CDR3 has 16 amino acids. The CDR3 DNA follows: TGTGCCTGGAGTGTACAAGGATCTCCGGGGGCCGGGGAGCTGTTTTTT. It encodes CAWSVQGSPGAGELFF.

The chain has TRBV5-6 and TRBJ1-4; D is uncertain. V was pared by 7 bases and J by 4 bases, with 8 bases between. Per the germline V gene, CDR1 is SGHDT and CDR2 is YYEEEE. This CDR3 region has 12 residues. The CDR3 protein is CASSSGNEKLFF. In DNA form, the CDR3 reads TGTGCCAGCTCCTCCGGTAATGAAAAACTGTTTTTT.

J is TRBJ2-7 and V is TRBV19; 8 nucleotides agree with TRBD1. Germline loops: CDR1 LNHDA, CDR2 SQIVND (reference sequence). V lost 5 bases to trimming and J lost 6 bases; unmatched junction nucleotides: 9. The CDR3 consists of 14 residues. For the CDR3, the DNA is TGTGCCAGTAGTTTCGGGACAGGTTTTGTCGAGCAGTACTTC. It yields the protein CASSFGTGFVEQYF.

The gene calls are TRBV6-5 and TRBJ2-5, with D tentatively TRBD2 (5 bases). V lost 6 bases and J 5 bases, leaving 13 bases between the germline ends. The CDR3 runs 13 residues. CDR1 and CDR2 (germline): MNHEY, SVGAGI. DNA for the CDR3: TGTGCCAGCAGCCCCCGGGAAGTGGAGACCCAGTACTTC. This translates into CASSPREVETQYF.

This chain connects TRBV13 to TRBJ2-7; 8 bases align to TRBD1. Germline V gene data show CDR1 as PRHDT and CDR2 as FYEKMQ (reference sequence). The V segment lost 5 bases and the J segment 0 bases; nucleotides outside the gene matches: 6. CDR3 length: 15 residues. Written as DNA, the CDR3 is TGTGCCAGCAGCCCACGGGGACAGGCCTCCTACGAGCAGTACTTC. Amino acids: CASSPRGQASYEQYF.